This T cell receptor (beta chain) was sequenced during a study of OX40 agonist ivuxolimab in advanced cancers. Across the study: A diagnosis of hepatocellular carcinoma, melanoma, renal cell or head and neck cancer was present in dose-escalation patients. Study-wide results and limits: Compared with others, partial responders at 0.1-3.0 mg/kg displayed clonal expansion among the lowest. There was clonal expansion of CD4+ and CD8+ blood T cells by week 6 at 0.1 to 3.0 mg/kg.

This clone is a singleton in its sample. The antigen remains unidentified. Assay used: immunoSEQ multiplex PCR; TCRdb lists only in-frame clones, some missing. The table has roughly 99,000 clones, around 93% seen once. CDR3 length equals 12 residues. Trimming pared 5 bases from V and 5 bases from J, leaving 9 bases between. Per germline, CDR1 MNHNS and CDR2 SASEGT. The chain uses TRBV6-1 and TRBJ2-5; no firm D call. The TCR comes from an adult with an advanced solid tumor such as melanoma, head and neck, liver or kidney cancer. Material: CD4+ or CD8+ T cells sorted from blood, obtained in a trial of the OX40 agonist ivuxolimab. CDR3 residues: CASSRAAETQYF. CDR3 nucleotides: TGTGCCAGCAGTAGGGCTGCGGAGACCCAGTACTTC.